These 6 T cell receptor beta chains were all obtained from the same sample, sequenced in a study of glioma-infiltrating T cells after dendritic cell vaccination. Time point reported: after dendritic cell vaccination, including at tumor progression/relapse. Measured with immunoSEQ multiplex PCR; TCRdb has only the in-frame clones, and not every one. The data contain 85,000 to 100,000 clones, approximately 80% of them singletons. Sample: blood, taken after dendritic cell vaccination. These receptors were taken from a human donor with glioblastoma.

The chain carries TRBV4-1 and TRBJ1-1, with D unclear. CDR1 is MGHRA, CDR2 YSYEKL, per germline. The CDR3 has 18 residues. V lost 0 bases, J lost 0 bases, and 17 bases lay in between. The CDR3 DNA is TGCGCCAGCAGCCAAGATCAGAGCGAATCCACTATGAACACTGAAGCTTTCTTT. It yields the protein CASSQDQSESTMNTEAFF.

V and J are TRBV19 and TRBJ2-3; TRBD1 matches at 7 bases. Trimming cost V 7 bases and J 5 bases; bases outside gene matches: 12. Germline V lookup: CDR1 LNHDA, CDR2 SQIVND (reference sequence). CDR3 length: 15 residues. CDR3 coding DNA: TGTGCCAGTAAAGAGGGGGCACAGTTCAAAGATACGCAGTATTTT. It is translated as CASKEGAQFKDTQYF. Together with reference TRBV19 and TRBJ2-3, the CDR3 gives the full variable domain: DGGITQSPKYLFRKEGQNVTLSCEQNLNHDAMYWYRQDPGQGLRLIYYSQIVNDFQKGDIAEGYSVSREKKESFPLTVTSAQKNPTAFYLCASKEGAQFKDTQYFGPGTRLTVL.

CDR3 sequence (DNA): TGTGCCAGCAGACACGGCAATCAGCCCCAGCATTTT. This sequence encodes CASRHGNQPQHF. The chain couples TRBV6-1 to TRBJ1-5; no firm D call. V was cut by 6 bases and J by 2 bases, with 5 bases left in between. CDR1 and CDR2 from the germline V gene are MNHNS and SASEGT. This CDR3 spans 12 amino acids.

The V and J genes are TRBV6-1 and TRBJ2-1; 11 positions match TRBD2. CDR3 length equals 16 residues. Germline values: CDR1 MNHNS, CDR2 SASEGT. The ends lost 4 bases at V and 3 bases at J; junction bases unmatched: 5. The CDR3 coding sequence is TGTGCCAGCAGTGCTATAGCGGGGGGGTTCTACAATGAGCAGTTCTTC. Translating gives CASSAIAGGFYNEQFF.

The chain combines TRBV30 with TRBJ1-5, with unresolved D. The V gene lost 2 bases and the J gene lost 1 base, with 6 bases spanning the gap. The length of the CDR3 is 13 residues. Germline V lookup: CDR1 GTSNPN, CDR2 SVGIG (reference sequence). This chain's CDR3 is CAWSSGSNQPQHF. The CDR3 DNA follows: TGTGCCTGGAGTTCGGGGAGCAATCAGCCCCAGCATTTT. Drawing the rest from reference TRBV30 and TRBJ1-5, the complete variable domain is SQTIHQWPATLVQPVGSPLSLECTVEGTSNPNLYWYRQAAGRGLQLLFYSVGIGQISSEVPQNLSASRPQDRQFILSSKKLLLSDSGFYLCAWSSGSNQPQHFGDGTRLSIL.

The V and J genes are TRBV15 and TRBJ1-1; the match to TRBD1 covers 7 bases. This CDR3 is 14 amino acids long. Germline CDR1 reads LNHNV; CDR2 reads YYDKDF (reference sequence). V was clipped by 3 bases and J by 4 bases; unmatched bases: 5. The CDR3, as DNA: TGTGCCACCAGCAGGGGGGACAGATCCACTGAAGCTTTCTTT. Translating it yields CATSRGDRSTEAFF.